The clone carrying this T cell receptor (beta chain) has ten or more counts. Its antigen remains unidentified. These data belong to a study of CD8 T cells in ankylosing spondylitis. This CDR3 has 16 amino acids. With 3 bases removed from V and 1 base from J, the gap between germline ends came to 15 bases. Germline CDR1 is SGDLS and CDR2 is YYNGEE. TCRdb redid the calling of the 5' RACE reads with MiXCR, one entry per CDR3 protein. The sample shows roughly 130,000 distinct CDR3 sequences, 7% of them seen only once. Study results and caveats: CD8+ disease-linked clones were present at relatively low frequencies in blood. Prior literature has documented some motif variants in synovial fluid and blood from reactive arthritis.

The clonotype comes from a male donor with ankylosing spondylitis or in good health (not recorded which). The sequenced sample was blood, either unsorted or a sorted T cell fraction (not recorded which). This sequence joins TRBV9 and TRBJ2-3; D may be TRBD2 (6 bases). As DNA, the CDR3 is TGTGCCAGCAGCGGGCCGAAGGCGGGACGCACAGATACGCAGTATTTT. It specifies CASSGPKAGRTDTQYF.